This T cell receptor beta chain was sequenced for a study of identical twins. Study results and caveats: Without tracking the same donors, conclusions rested on cross-sectional statistical analysis. Beta clonotypes that were abundant in cord blood contained fewer insertions, a pattern absent from memory repertoires.

This clonotype was counted at least ten times. The antigen is unknown. MiXCR, run by TCRdb on the 5' RACE reads, gives a single entry per CDR3 protein. Seen here are about 450,000 distinct CDR3 sequences, approximately 17% observed once, and the top ten hold 9.5% to 15%. Germline-derived CDR1 and CDR2 are MNHEY and SMNVEV (reference sequence). Trimming took 6 bases from V and 1 from J; bases not matched to a gene: 7. The CDR3 length is 15 residues. Each donor (without exception) was a healthy Caucasian. The chain combines TRBV27 with TRBJ1-1, with 8 bases fitting TRBD1. The source is a man aged 50-59 years in good health. Sequencing was carried out using naive T cells sorted from blood. In DNA form, the CDR3 reads TGTGCCAGCAGGGGGCAGGGGGCGGGGAACACTGAAGCTTTCTTT. Its protein product is CASRGQGAGNTEAFF.